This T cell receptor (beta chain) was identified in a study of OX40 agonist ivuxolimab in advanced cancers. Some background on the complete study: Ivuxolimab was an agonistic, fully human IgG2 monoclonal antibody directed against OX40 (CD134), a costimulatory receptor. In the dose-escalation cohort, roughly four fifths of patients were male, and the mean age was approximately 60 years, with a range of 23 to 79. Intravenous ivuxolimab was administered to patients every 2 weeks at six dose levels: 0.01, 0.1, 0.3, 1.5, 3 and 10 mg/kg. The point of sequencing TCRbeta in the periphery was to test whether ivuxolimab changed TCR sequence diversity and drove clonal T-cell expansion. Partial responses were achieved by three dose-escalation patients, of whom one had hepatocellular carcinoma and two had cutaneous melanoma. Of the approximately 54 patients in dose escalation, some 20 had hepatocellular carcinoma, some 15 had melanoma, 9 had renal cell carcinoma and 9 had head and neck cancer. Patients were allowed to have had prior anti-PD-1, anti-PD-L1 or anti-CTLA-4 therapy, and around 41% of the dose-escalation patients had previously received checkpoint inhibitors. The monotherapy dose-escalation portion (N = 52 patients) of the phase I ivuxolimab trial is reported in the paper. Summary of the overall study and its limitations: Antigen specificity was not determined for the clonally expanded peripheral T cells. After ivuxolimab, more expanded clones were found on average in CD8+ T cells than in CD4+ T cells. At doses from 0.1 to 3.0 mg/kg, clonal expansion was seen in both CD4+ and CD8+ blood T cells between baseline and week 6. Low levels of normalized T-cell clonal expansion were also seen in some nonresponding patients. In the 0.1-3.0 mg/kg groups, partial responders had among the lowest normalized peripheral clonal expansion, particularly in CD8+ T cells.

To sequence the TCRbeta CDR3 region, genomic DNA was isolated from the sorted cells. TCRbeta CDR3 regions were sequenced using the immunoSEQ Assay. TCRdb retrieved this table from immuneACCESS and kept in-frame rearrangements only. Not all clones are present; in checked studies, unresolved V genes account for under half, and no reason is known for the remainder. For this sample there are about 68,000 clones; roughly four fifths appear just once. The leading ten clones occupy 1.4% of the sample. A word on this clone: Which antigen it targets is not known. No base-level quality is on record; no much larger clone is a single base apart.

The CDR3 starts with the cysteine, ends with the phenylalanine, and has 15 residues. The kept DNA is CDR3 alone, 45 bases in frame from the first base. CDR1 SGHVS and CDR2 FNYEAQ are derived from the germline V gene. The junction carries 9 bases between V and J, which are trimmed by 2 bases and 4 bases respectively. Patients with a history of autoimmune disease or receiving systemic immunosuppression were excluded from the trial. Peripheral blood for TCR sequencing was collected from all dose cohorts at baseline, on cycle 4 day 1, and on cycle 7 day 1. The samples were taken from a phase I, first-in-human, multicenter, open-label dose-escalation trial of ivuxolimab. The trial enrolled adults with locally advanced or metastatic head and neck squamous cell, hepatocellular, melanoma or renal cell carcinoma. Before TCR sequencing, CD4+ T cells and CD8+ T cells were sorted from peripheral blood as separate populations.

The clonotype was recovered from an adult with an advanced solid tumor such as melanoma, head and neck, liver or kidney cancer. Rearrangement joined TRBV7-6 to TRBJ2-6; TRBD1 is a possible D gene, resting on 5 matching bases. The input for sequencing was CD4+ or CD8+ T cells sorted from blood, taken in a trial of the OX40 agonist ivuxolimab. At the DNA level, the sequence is TGTGCCAGCAGCTTATCAGGGTCCGGGGCCAACGTCCTGACTTTC. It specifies CASSLSGSGANVLTF.